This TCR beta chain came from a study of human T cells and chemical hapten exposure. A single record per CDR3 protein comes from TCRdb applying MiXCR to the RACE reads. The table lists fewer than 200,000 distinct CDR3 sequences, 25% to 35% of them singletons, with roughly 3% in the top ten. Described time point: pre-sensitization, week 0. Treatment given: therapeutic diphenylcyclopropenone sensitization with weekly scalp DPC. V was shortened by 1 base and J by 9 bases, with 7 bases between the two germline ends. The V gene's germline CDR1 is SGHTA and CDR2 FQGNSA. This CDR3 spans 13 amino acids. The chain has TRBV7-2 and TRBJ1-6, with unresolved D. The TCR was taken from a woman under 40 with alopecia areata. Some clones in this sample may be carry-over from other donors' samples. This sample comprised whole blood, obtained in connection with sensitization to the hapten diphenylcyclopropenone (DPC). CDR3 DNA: TGTGCCAGCAGCTTAGTGCGGACTTCACCCCTCCACTTT. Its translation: CASSLVRTSPLHF.